These 30 T cell receptor beta chains share one sample of origin, sequenced in a study of OX40 agonist ivuxolimab in advanced cancers. The repertoire was sequenced with immunoSEQ multiplex PCR; TCRdb's copy has only in-frame clones and lacks some. The table shows around 70,000 clones, with around 86% occurring only once. The sequencing here drew on CD4+ or CD8+ T cells sorted from blood, taken in a trial of the OX40 agonist ivuxolimab. The origin of the receptors is an adult with an advanced solid tumor such as melanoma, head and neck, liver or kidney cancer.

This clone was picked up one time. The chain joins TRBV10-2 to TRBJ1-1; D possibly corresponds to TRBD1 (5 bases). This CDR3 has 13 residues. The V and J ends lost 2 bases and 5 bases respectively, with 9 bases between them. CDR1 is WSHSY, CDR2 SAAADI, per germline. The CDR3 DNA reads TGCGCCAGCAGTGAGATGGGGGAAACTGAAGCTTTCTTT. This encodes CASSEMGETEAFF.

This chain uses TRBV7-2 with TRBJ2-3; D gene unclear. CDR3 size: 15 residues. The V end lost 5 bases, the J end lost 4 bases, and 16 bases lay between the germline ends. The V gene's germline CDR1 is SGHTA and CDR2 FQGNSA. CDR3 loop: CASSPDGSEADTQYF. The CDR3 nucleotides are TGTGCCAGCAGCCCCGATGGGTCCGAAGCAGATACGCAGTATTTT.

The chain joins TRBV10-2 to TRBJ2-1, with 11 nucleotides matching TRBD2. After removal of 5 bases from V and 7 bases from J, the junction contained 10 bases not matched to a gene. Germline lookup yields CDR1 WSHSY and CDR2 SAAADI. This CDR3 has 16 amino acids. The CDR3 DNA reads as TGCGCCAGCAGTTCTGTAGCGGGAGGGCCAAGGAATGAGCAGTTCTTC. This translates into CASSSVAGGPRNEQFF.

This chain uses TRBV20-1 with TRBJ2-4; a weak D match, TRBD1 (6 bases). Deletions cut 3 bases from V and 7 bases from J, with 7 bases between. This CDR3 comprises 11 residues. Germline V gives CDR1 DFQATT, CDR2 SNEGSKA (reference sequence). CDR3 sequence: CSARQGNIQYF. The CDR3 nucleotides are TGCAGTGCTAGGCAGGGGAACATTCAGTACTTC.

On this clone itself: A junction boundary mismatches the germline segment, possibly from a read error. This sequence joins TRBV18 and TRBJ2-4, with 10 positions matching TRBD2. The germline gives CDR1 KGHSH, CDR2 LQKENI. CDR3 length: 20 amino acids. CDR3 protein: CASSPPPGSGRRSTKNIQYF. CDR3 DNA: TGTGCCAGCTCCCCACCTCCTGGTAGCGGGAGGAGGTCGACCAAAAACATTCAGTACTTC. Supplemented by reference TRBV18 and TRBJ2-4, the full variable domain reads NAGVMQNPRHLVRRRGQEARLRCSPMKGHSHVYWYRQLPEEGLKFMVYLQKENIIDESGMPKERFSAEFPKEGPSILRIQQVVRGDSAAYFCASSPPPGSGRRSTKNIQYFGAGTRLSVL.

The V call is TRBV11-2, the J call TRBJ2-7; D is unclear. V was shortened by 2 bases and J by 3 bases, with 8 bases between the two germline ends. The germline V gene encodes CDR1 SGHAT and CDR2 FQNNGV. The CDR3 contains 13 residues. CDR3: CASSLITVYEQYF. The CDR3 DNA sequence: TGTGCCAGCAGCTTAATCACAGTCTACGAGCAGTACTTC.

This clone has more than one count but fewer than ten. V gene TRBV28 combines with J gene TRBJ1-3; D remains ambiguous. The CDR3 is 13 amino acids. Germline V CDR1 and CDR2: MDHEN, SYDVKM. The ends were cut back, 5 bases at V and 0 bases at J, with 5 bases in the middle. The CDR3 DNA reads TGTGCCAGCAGTCGCCCCTCTGGAAACACCATATATTTT. Protein sequence: CASSRPSGNTIYF.

The chain links TRBV27 to TRBJ2-7; 8 positions match TRBD1. The trim removed 8 bases at V and 6 bases at J, leaving 9 bases unmatched. CDR1 is MNHEY, CDR2 SMNVEV, per germline (reference sequence). The CDR3 covers 13 residues. The CDR3 nucleotides are TGTGCCAGCGCTGTAGACAGGGGCGGCGAGCAGTACTTC. Translated: CASAVDRGGEQYF.

This chain uses TRBV14 with TRBJ2-1; D perhaps matches TRBD1 (6 bases). The germline V gene encodes CDR1 SGHDN and CDR2 FVKESK. The CDR3 loop spans 15 amino acids. Trimming left V 1 base short and J 7 bases short, with 14 bases between. CDR3 region: CASSQVLGRGNEQFF. In DNA, the CDR3 is TGTGCCAGCAGCCAAGTGTTGGGCAGGGGAAATGAGCAGTTCTTC.

The sample holds one count of this clone. The chain uses TRBV11-2 and TRBJ2-3; 11 bases align to TRBD2. With 2 bases clipped from V and 5 bases from J, the junction kept 6 bases outside the gene matches. CDR3 length equals 16 residues. The germline gives CDR1 SGHAT, CDR2 FQNNGV. The CDR3 protein is CASSLRPTSGVDTQYF. Here the CDR3 DNA reads TGTGCCAGCAGCTTAAGGCCGACTAGCGGGGTAGATACGCAGTATTTT.

This rearrangement joins TRBV28 to TRBJ2-7; perhaps D is TRBD1 or TRBD2 (5 bases each). CDR1 is MDHEN and CDR2 is SYDVKM in the germline V gene. The CDR3 is 15 residues long. Between the trimmed V and J ends, which lost 7 bases and 3 bases, there was a span of 19 bases. CDR3 loop: CASNSLRGPVYEQYF. CDR3 nucleotide sequence: TGTGCCAGCAACTCCTTACGGGGACCTGTCTACGAGCAGTACTTC. Based on the CDR3 plus reference TRBV28 and TRBJ2-7, the full variable domain is DVKVTQSSRYLVKRTGEKVFLECVQDMDHENMFWYRQDPGLGLRLIYFSYDVKMKEKGDIPEGYSVSREKKERFSLILESASTNQTSMYLCASNSLRGPVYEQYFGPGTRLTVT.

The chain uses TRBV2 and TRBJ2-3, with 7 positions matching TRBD2. J was trimmed by 2 bases and V by 6 bases; bases with no gene match: 5. The CDR3 consists of 14 residues. Germline V lookup: CDR1 SNHLY, CDR2 FYNNEI. The CDR3 DNA is TGTGCCAGCAGGGGGGGGACGAACACAGATACGCAGTATTTT. Its protein product is CASRGGTNTDTQYF. Full variable domain (remainder filled in from reference TRBV2 and TRBJ2-3): EPEVTQTPSHQVTQMGQEVILRCVPISNHLYFYWYRQILGQKVEFLVSFYNNEISEKSEIFDDQFSVERPDGSNFTLKIRSTKLEDSAMYFCASRGGTNTDTQYFGPGTRLTVL.

The rearrangement links TRBV28 to TRBJ1-1, with 9 bases aligning to TRBD1. With V trimmed by 5 bases and J by 5 bases, 6 bases remained unmatched. The CDR3 extends over 14 amino acids. Germline V CDR1 and CDR2: MDHEN, SYDVKM. The CDR3 DNA reads as TGTGCCAGCAGTAAACAGGGGGCTAGGACTGAAGCTTTCTTT. Translating it yields CASSKQGARTEAFF.

This chain links TRBV11-2 with TRBJ1-3; D is perhaps TRBD1 (6 bases). CDR1 and CDR2 (germline): SGHAT, FQNNGV. CDR3 size: 16 residues. V gave up 0 bases and J gave up 4 bases, with 13 bases separating them. The CDR3 nucleotides read TGTGCCAGCAGCTTAGACCTGGGGGCTTGGGGAAACACCATATATTTT. Its translation: CASSLDLGAWGNTIYF.

V usage is TRBV29-1 and J usage is TRBJ2-7; 8 positions agree with TRBD2. Trimming cost V 7 bases and J 3 bases; bases outside gene matches: 5. Germline V CDR1 and CDR2: SQVTM, ANQGSEA. CDR3 length: 12 residues. The CDR3 loop is CSARLASYEQYF. For the CDR3, the DNA is TGCAGCGCCCGACTAGCGAGCTACGAGCAGTACTTC.

Only one count was recorded for this clone. J is TRBJ1-1 and V is TRBV5-1, with D perhaps matching TRBD1 (6 bases). The germline gives CDR1 SGHRS, CDR2 YFSETQ. V was trimmed by 4 bases and J by 0 bases, leaving 16 bases between them. The CDR3 has 16 residues. The CDR3 coding sequence is TGCGCCAGCAGCCAGCCTAGGGGGGCAGTGAACACTGAAGCTTTCTTT. Protein: CASSQPRGAVNTEAFF.

This chain connects TRBV5-1 to TRBJ2-7, with D perhaps assigned TRBD1 or TRBD2 (5 bases each). CDR1 is SGHRS, CDR2 YFSETQ, per germline. Trimming cost V 0 bases and J 1 base, with 26 bases left between them. This CDR3 region has 20 residues. In nucleotides, the CDR3 is TGCGCCAGCAGCTTGGTACGGGGCGCATGGGATGCCTCACATTCCTACGAGCAGTACTTC. Protein product: CASSLVRGAWDASHSYEQYF.

The chain is built from TRBV11-3 and TRBJ2-2, with TRBD2 identical over 8 bases. V dropped 0 bases and J dropped 3; count of bases not matched to a gene: 3. The germline gives CDR1 SGHNT, CDR2 YENEEA. The CDR3 runs 16 residues. The CDR3 loop reads CASSLEAGVDTGELFF. The CDR3, as DNA: TGTGCCAGCAGCTTAGAAGCGGGAGTCGACACCGGGGAGCTGTTTTTT. Filled out from reference TRBV11-3 and TRBJ2-2, the complete variable domain reads EAGVVQSPRYKIIEKKQPVAFWCNPISGHNTLYWYLQNLGQGPELLIRYENEEAVDDSQLPKDRFSAERLKGVDSTLKIQPAELGDSAVYLCASSLEAGVDTGELFFGEGSRLTVL.

The rearrangement joins TRBV7-9 to TRBJ1-1; 9 bases match TRBD1. In germline, CDR1 is SEHNR, CDR2 FQNEAQ (reference sequence). The CDR3 is made up of 15 amino acids. Trimming removed 0 bases from V and 6 bases from J; junction bases left unmatched: 5. The CDR3 nucleotides read TGTGCCAGCAGCTTAGCTACAGGGGGCAGCTCTGAAGCTTTCTTT. The encoded protein is CASSLATGGSSEAFF.

This sequence joins TRBV2 and TRBJ2-5; unclear D gene. From germline, CDR1 is SNHLY and CDR2 FYNNEI. The CDR3 is 14 residues long. V shed 2 bases and J shed 5 bases, with 12 bases lying between them. The CDR3 nucleotides are TGTGCCAGCAGTGAAAATACTGGCAGGGAGACCCAGTACTTC. It codes for CASSENTGRETQYF.

The chain uses TRBV9 and TRBJ1-1; 10 bases agree with TRBD1. Trimming removed 2 bases from V and 1 base from J; junction bases left unmatched: 2. Germline-derived CDR1 and CDR2 are SGDLS and YYNGEE. The CDR3 length is 15 residues. In nucleotides, the CDR3 is TGTGCCAGCAGCGTCGGACAGGGGGGGAACACTGAAGCTTTCTTT. Amino acid sequence: CASSVGQGGNTEAFF.

The chain uses TRBV10-2 and TRBJ2-1; perhaps TRBD1 as D (6 bases). Trimming took 3 bases from V and 4 from J, leaving 10 bases between them. There are 14 residues in the CDR3. Per germline, CDR1 WSHSY and CDR2 SAAADI. CDR3 sequence: CASSDQDSYNEQFF. CDR3 DNA: TGCGCCAGCAGTGATCAGGACAGTTACAATGAGCAGTTCTTC.

The chain's CDR3 is CASSQTQGARGEQYF. In nucleotides, the CDR3 is TGTGCCAGCAGCCAAACACAGGGGGCTCGCGGCGAGCAGTACTTC. The J gene is TRBJ2-7, the V gene TRBV7-6; 9 nucleotides match TRBD1. CDR3 length: 15 residues. Germline lookup yields CDR1 SGHVS and CDR2 FNYEAQ. With 5 bases clipped from V and 6 bases from J, the junction kept 11 bases outside the gene matches.

This chain joins TRBV5-4 and TRBJ2-1; TRBD2 matches at 13 bases. V was clipped by 4 bases and J by 5 bases; unmatched bases: 6. Germline loops: CDR1 SGHNT, CDR2 YYREEE (reference sequence). This CDR3 region has 16 residues. The CDR3 sequence: CASSRGGLAGDNEQFF. Written as DNA, the CDR3 is TGTGCCAGCAGCAGGGGAGGACTAGCGGGGGACAATGAGCAGTTCTTC.

The V gene is TRBV9, the J gene TRBJ1-2; 12 bases map to TRBD1. CDR3 length: 19 residues. Germline assignment: CDR1 SGDLS and CDR2 YYNGEE. J was trimmed by 5 bases and V by 4 bases; bases with no gene match: 18. CDR3 DNA sequence: TGTGCCAGCAGCCCCCAGACCGGGACAGGGGGCGCATTTAGGTATGGCTACACCTTC. Amino acid sequence: CASSPQTGTGGAFRYGYTF.

The chain couples TRBV28 to TRBJ2-1, with D possibly matching TRBD2 (6 bases). Germline V gene data show CDR1 as MDHEN and CDR2 as SYDVKM. This CDR3 contains 13 residues. Deletions cut 2 bases from V and 6 bases from J, with 8 bases between. The DNA for the CDR3 is TGTGCCAGCAGTTTACAACTAGCCAATGAGCAGTTCTTC. Protein: CASSLQLANEQFF.

This clone was seen a few times. The rearrangement links TRBV28 to TRBJ2-3; 8 nucleotides match TRBD1. Germline-derived CDR1 and CDR2 are MDHEN and SYDVKM. With V trimmed by 2 bases and J by 4 bases, 2 bases remained unmatched. The CDR3 covers 14 residues. The CDR3 DNA sequence: TGTGCCAGCAGTTTAGCACAGGGGGCAGATACGCAGTATTTT. It encodes CASSLAQGADTQYF.

The CDR3 DNA is TGTGCCAGCAGTTTACCGCGAGTCGCGGAGACCCAGTACTTC. It encodes CASSLPRVAETQYF. The genes are TRBV28 and TRBJ2-5; no definite D call. Trimming shortened V by 2 bases and J by 5 bases, and 12 bases separated the two germline ends. CDR1 is MDHEN, CDR2 SYDVKM, per germline. The CDR3 runs to 14 residues.

The gene calls are TRBV7-3 and TRBJ2-5, with D maybe TRBD2 (5 bases). Trimming stripped 6 bases from V and 5 bases from J, with 19 bases between. In germline, CDR1 is SGHTA, CDR2 FQGTGA. This CDR3 comprises 15 residues. The CDR3 nucleotides are TGTGCCAGCAGTTTTGCGGGTGCCCCCGGTGAGACCCAGTACTTC. It specifies CASSFAGAPGETQYF.

The chain employs TRBV13 and TRBJ2-5, with TRBD1 matching 10 bases. The DNA end is a closer match to TRBJ2-7, so the J assignment may be wrong. The CDR3 is 21 amino acids. The V gene's germline CDR1 is PRHDT and CDR2 FYEKMQ (reference sequence). The CDR3 protein is CASSQPAYGQGVAVASYEQYF. DNA for the CDR3: TGTGCCAGCAGCCAGCCCGCGTATGGACAGGGGGTCGCCGTTGCGAGCTACGAGCAGTACTTC.